Presented here are 24 T cell receptor beta chains from one specimen sequenced in a study of T-cell reconstitution after alpha-beta-depleted transplantation in children. Unique molecular identifiers tagged the TCRbeta library. TCRdb re-analysed the PCR reads in MiXCR, keeping a single row per CDR3 protein. The table shows around 4,200 distinct CDR3 sequences, with about an eighth occurring only once. The sample here was PBMCs, mostly from graft donor cells, taken 60 days after TCRalphabeta/CD19-depleted stem cell transplant. These TCRs come from a male patient aged 2-9 years who had a stem cell transplant for acute lymphoblastic leukemia, so the T cells may come from the graft donor.

This clonotype was detected many times. The V call is TRBV3-1, the J call TRBJ1-6; D is uncertain. The CDR3 extends over 14 amino acids. Trimming stripped 6 bases from V and 10 bases from J, with 16 bases between. Germline V gives CDR1 LGHDT, CDR2 YNNKEL (reference sequence). This chain's CDR3 is CASSHSGSGSPLHF. CDR3 DNA sequence: TGTGCCAGCAGTCACAGCGGTTCTGGCTCACCCCTCCACTTT.

By share, this clonotype ranks as medium-sized. V usage is TRBV20-1 and J usage is TRBJ1-5, with TRBD1 matching over 9 bases. The germline V gene encodes CDR1 DFQATT and CDR2 SNEGSKA (reference sequence). This CDR3 is 14 amino acids long. Trimming at V came to 2 bases and at J to 6 bases, leaving 5 bases not matched to a gene. The CDR3 DNA sequence: TGCAGTGCTAGACCGACAGGGGGAGTTCAGCCCCAGCATTTT. Its protein is CSARPTGGVQPQHF.

Ten or more counts support this clonotype. The chain links TRBV24-1 to TRBJ2-3, with D uncertain. The CDR3 length is 13 residues. V lost 3 bases and J lost 2, with 5 bases in between. Germline assignment: CDR1 KGHDR and CDR2 SFDVKD. The CDR3 DNA follows: TGTGCCACCAGTGATCACCCCACAGATACGCAGTATTTT. It translates to CATSDHPTDTQYF.

This clonotype was counted many times. V usage is TRBV6-5 and J usage is TRBJ1-5; 12 bases map to TRBD1. The CDR3 is made up of 15 amino acids. Germline V lookup: CDR1 MNHEY, CDR2 SVGAGI. With V trimmed by 4 bases and J by 7 bases, 5 bases remained unmatched. The DNA of the CDR3 is TGTGCCAGCAGTTCCGGGACAGGGGGCGGCCAGCCCCAGCATTTT. Its protein is CASSSGTGGGQPQHF.

This clonotype was counted many times. The rearrangement uses TRBV29-1 and TRBJ2-2; 10 bases match TRBD2. This CDR3 has 17 residues. Germline V gene sequence: CDR1 SQVTM, CDR2 ANQGSEA. With V trimmed by 2 bases and J by 2 bases, 8 bases remained unmatched. The CDR3 is CSVERGVAGGNTGELFF. For the CDR3, the DNA is TGCAGCGTTGAAAGGGGGGTAGCGGGAGGCAACACCGGGGAGCTGTTTTTT.

This clonotype appeared many times. The V call is TRBV6-1, the J call TRBJ1-6; tentatively, D is TRBD1 (5 bases). Germline CDR1 is MNHNS and CDR2 is SASEGT. This CDR3 has 13 residues. The V and J ends lost 3 bases and 7 bases respectively, with 7 bases between them. This CDR3 reads CASSDRENSPLHF. The CDR3 DNA reads as TGTGCCAGCAGTGACAGGGAGAATTCACCCCTCCACTTT.

The rearrangement joins TRBV3-1 to TRBJ2-7; D possibly corresponds to TRBD1 (6 bases). The ends were cut back, 10 bases at V and 0 bases at J, with 19 bases in the middle. This CDR3 region has 15 residues. The germline V gene encodes CDR1 LGHDT and CDR2 YNNKEL (reference sequence). CDR3 in amino acids: CATCLGTRSSYEQYF. CDR3 in DNA: TGTGCCACCTGCCTCGGGACAAGAAGCTCCTACGAGCAGTACTTC.

This clonotype ranks as medium-sized. The chain employs TRBV5-6 and TRBJ1-6; 8 bases match TRBD1. Per germline, CDR1 SGHDT and CDR2 YYEEEE. Trimming removed 2 bases from V and 5 bases from J; junction bases left unmatched: 6. This CDR3 spans 16 amino acids. The CDR3: CASSFLDRENNSPLHF. CDR3 coding DNA: TGTGCCAGCAGCTTTCTGGACAGGGAGAATAATTCACCCCTCCACTTT. The full variable domain, rest sourced from reference TRBV5-6 and TRBJ1-6, is DAGVTQSPTHLIKTRGQQVTLRCSPKSGHDTVSWYQQALGQGPQFIFQYYEEEERQRGNFPDRFSGHQFPNYSSELNVNALLLGDSALYLCASSFLDRENNSPLHFGNGTRLTVT.

Ten or more counts support this clonotype. The rearrangement uses TRBV11-3 and TRBJ1-1; 10 bases fit TRBD1. V lost 1 base and J lost 1; bases outside the gene matches: 9. The CDR3 loop spans 18 amino acids. Germline V lookup: CDR1 SGHNT, CDR2 YENEEA. The CDR3 reads CASSLGTGQGGRNTEAFF. The DNA for the CDR3 is TGTGCCAGCAGCTTAGGTACTGGACAGGGGGGAAGGAACACTGAAGCTTTCTTT.

This chain links TRBV12-3 or TRBV12-4 with TRBJ1-2; weak D call: TRBD1 (5 bases). V was clipped by 5 bases and J by 4 bases, with 8 bases between them. The CDR3 loop spans 12 amino acids. For the CDR3, the DNA is TGTGCCAGCAGTATCCAGGGCTATGGCTACACCTTC. Translating gives CASSIQGYGYTF.

By share of the sample, this clonotype is medium-sized. The genes are TRBV6-2 or TRBV6-3 and TRBJ2-7; D remains ambiguous. Germline V gives CDR1 MNHEY, CDR2 SVGEGT. The V and J ends lost 8 bases and 0 bases respectively, with 17 bases between them. CDR3 length: 15 residues. The CDR3 protein is CASLLDGAHSYEQYF. The CDR3 DNA follows: TGTGCCAGCCTCCTGGACGGAGCACACTCCTACGAGCAGTACTTC.

This clonotype came up many times. The genes are TRBV12-3 or TRBV12-4 and TRBJ1-6; D gene uncertain. The CDR3 is 12 amino acids. Trimming stripped 2 bases from V and 5 bases from J, with 1 base between. CDR3 sequence reads: CASSLHNSPLHF. DNA for the CDR3: TGTGCCAGCAGTTTACATAATTCACCCCTCCACTTT.

This clonotype was detected many times. The V call is TRBV7-9, the J call TRBJ2-5; 7 positions agree with TRBD1. CDR3 size: 15 residues. Germline CDR1 is SEHNR and CDR2 is FQNEAQ (reference sequence). V shed 4 bases, J shed 2 bases, and the junction held 7 bases outside the gene matches. DNA of the CDR3: TGTGCCAGCAGCTCAAGACAGGGACAGCAAGAGACCCAGTACTTC. It translates to CASSSRQGQQETQYF.

Ten or more counts support this clonotype. The chain links TRBV11-2 to TRBJ1-3; D is unclear. Germline lookup yields CDR1 SGHAT and CDR2 FQNNGV. Trimming left V 5 bases short and J 0 bases short, with 11 bases between. CDR3 length: 15 amino acids. The CDR3 here is CASSPTRPSGNTIYF. The DNA of the CDR3 is TGTGCCAGCAGCCCCACCCGACCCTCTGGAAACACCATATATTTT. The complete variable domain, with remaining parts taken from reference TRBV11-2 and TRBJ1-3, reads EAGVAQSPRYKIIEKRQSVAFWCNPISGHATLYWYQQILGQGPKLLIQFQNNGVVDDSQLPKDRFSAERLKGVDSTLKIQPAKLEDSAVYLCASSPTRPSGNTIYFGEGSWLTVV.

This clonotype was counted ten times or more. The rearrangement joins TRBV20-1 to TRBJ2-1, with TRBD2 matching 7 bases. Germline V CDR1 and CDR2: DFQATT, SNEGSKA (reference sequence). Trimming removed 3 bases from V and 4 bases from J; junction bases left unmatched: 9. This CDR3 comprises 15 residues. The CDR3 nucleotides are TGCAGTGCTAGCCAACCTAGCGGAGCATACAATGAGCAGTTCTTC. Its translation: CSASQPSGAYNEQFF.

This clonotype is judged medium-sized. This chain links TRBV12-3 or TRBV12-4 with TRBJ1-3; D gene uncertain. V was trimmed by 6 bases and J by 0 bases, leaving 9 bases between them. CDR3 length: 14 amino acids. DNA of the CDR3: TGTGCCAGCAGGCAGGATTCCTCTGGAAACACCATATATTTT. Amino acids: CASRQDSSGNTIYF.

This clonotype was counted a few times. This chain uses TRBV3-1 with TRBJ1-1; 9 bases line up with TRBD1. Trimming removed 11 bases from V and 5 bases from J; junction bases left unmatched: 15. This CDR3 spans 15 amino acids. The germline gives CDR1 LGHDT, CDR2 YNNKEL (reference sequence). This CDR3 is CASSQQVTGGTEAFF. The CDR3 DNA sequence: TGTGCCTCCTCCCAGCAGGTGACAGGGGGGACTGAAGCTTTCTTT.

This clonotype was picked up many times. The V call is TRBV12-3 or TRBV12-4, the J call TRBJ2-7; D is perhaps TRBD1 (6 bases). The CDR3 consists of 13 residues. V lost 5 bases to trimming and J lost 5 bases, with 13 bases between them. This chain's CDR3 is CASSRAGVDEQYF. In DNA, the CDR3 is TGTGCCAGCAGTCGTGCAGGGGTCGACGAGCAGTACTTC.

This clonotype is labeled as medium-sized. The chain is built from TRBV7-2 and TRBJ1-2, with 10 bases matching TRBD1. The germline V gene has CDR1 SGHTA and CDR2 FQGNSA. CDR3 length: 16 amino acids. V lost 0 bases, J lost 4 bases, and 5 bases stayed unmatched. The CDR3 nucleotides are TGTGCCAGCAGCTTAGCGCTGAGGACAGGGGGCTATGGCTACACCTTC. It encodes CASSLALRTGGYGYTF.

This clonotype was counted many times. The CDR3 reads CASSLKLAGPLAKNIQYF. The CDR3 bases are TGTGCCAGCAGCTTAAAACTAGCGGGACCGCTAGCCAAAAACATTCAGTACTTC. The chain uses TRBV7-9 and TRBJ2-4, with 10 bases lining up with TRBD2. The CDR3 sequence is 18 residues long. Germline values: CDR1 SEHNR, CDR2 FQNEAQ (reference sequence). V gave up 2 bases and J gave up 0 bases; unmatched junction bases: 7.

This clonotype is categorized as medium-sized. This sequence joins TRBV7-9 and TRBJ1-1; no definite D call. This CDR3 comprises 15 residues. Germline loops: CDR1 SEHNR, CDR2 FQNEAQ (reference sequence). Trimming stripped 1 base from V and 11 bases from J, with 20 bases between. The CDR3 DNA is TGTGCCAGCAGCTTAGACGGGGATACGCGGTCGCTTGCTTTCTTT. It is translated as CASSLDGDTRSLAFF.

This clonotype was seen many times. V is TRBV9 and J is TRBJ1-5, with 11 bases identical to TRBD1. Germline V gene sequence: CDR1 SGDLS, CDR2 YYNGEE. The CDR3 extends over 15 amino acids. With V trimmed by 3 bases and J by 2 bases, 1 base remained unmatched. The CDR3 protein is CASSEGQGGNQPQHF. CDR3 DNA sequence: TGTGCCAGCAGCGAGGGACAGGGGGGCAATCAGCCCCAGCATTTT.

This clonotype is termed medium-sized (0.01 to 0.1%). The CDR3: CASSLQGTNEAFF. The CDR3 DNA is TGTGCCAGCAGTTTACAGGGTACTAATGAAGCTTTCTTT. The chain combines TRBV27 with TRBJ1-1; TRBD1 is a possible D gene (5 bases). V was pared by 2 bases and J by 7 bases, with 11 bases between. The germline gives CDR1 MNHEY, CDR2 SMNVEV (reference sequence). The CDR3 loop spans 13 amino acids.

This clonotype has a count of ten or more. This chain links TRBV9 with TRBJ2-5; tentatively, D is TRBD2 (6 bases). Trimming removed 2 bases at V and 5 bases at J, with 13 bases between. The length of the CDR3 is 14 residues. Germline V gene data show CDR1 as SGDLS and CDR2 as YYNGEE. CDR3 sequence: CASSVFSGWETQYF. CDR3 bases: TGTGCCAGCAGCGTTTTCAGCGGGTGGGAGACCCAGTACTTC.